This T cell receptor beta chain was sequenced during a study of vaccination and CD4 T cells after COVID-19. Study information: Convalescent individuals numbered four females and six males, two being Hispanic. Each enrolled participant received a two-dose regimen of either BNT162b2 or mRNA-1273 vaccine. As a positive control, some control cultures were given a CEFX pool, while others were given an HIV-1 Nef pool or no peptide. Study-wide findings and caveats: SARS-CoV-2-reactive clonotype medians increased from about 20 to 38, not significantly.

Comments on this clonotype: The antigen is undetermined.

CD4+ T cells that had been cultured provided DNA sequenced with the Oncomine TCR Beta short-read assay. One entry per CDR3 protein results from TCRdb running MiXCR on the PCR reads. The table has over 15,000 distinct CDR3 sequences, about 43% seen once. Treatment noted: approximately nine-day PBMC culture with coronavirus spike peptide pools or control peptides (ViraFEST assay). The origin of this receptor is a human donor who had recovered from COVID-19. Sequenced material: CD4+ T cells from blood, cultured in vitro, taken after SARS-CoV-2 vaccination.

The CDR3 DNA is TGTGCCAGCAGTTCCGGGAGACTGCGCCTCCATGGCTACACCTTC. It is translated as CASSSGRLRLHGYTF. V gene TRBV28 combines with J gene TRBJ1-2, with D uncertain. Germline V lookup: CDR1 MDHEN, CDR2 SYDVKM. The V end was cut by 4 bases, the J end by 6 bases, with 18 bases between. There are 15 residues in the CDR3.